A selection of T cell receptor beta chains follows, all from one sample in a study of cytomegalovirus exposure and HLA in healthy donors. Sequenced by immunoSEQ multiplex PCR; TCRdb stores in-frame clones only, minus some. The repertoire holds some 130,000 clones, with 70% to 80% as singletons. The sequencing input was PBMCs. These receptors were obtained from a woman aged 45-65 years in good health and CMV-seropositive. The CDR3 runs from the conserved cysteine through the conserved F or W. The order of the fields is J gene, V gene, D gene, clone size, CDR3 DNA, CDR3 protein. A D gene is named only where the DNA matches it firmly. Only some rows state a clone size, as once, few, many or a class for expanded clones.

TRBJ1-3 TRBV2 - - TGTGCCAGCAAGCTCCAGGGCCCTGGAAACACCATATATTTT CASKLQGPGNTIYF
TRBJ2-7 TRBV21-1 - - TGTGCCATAACGCGGACAGTCTACGAGCAGTACTTC CAITRTVYEQYF
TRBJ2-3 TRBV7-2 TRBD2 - TGTGCCAGCAGCCCGGGACTAGCGAAAGATACGCAGTATTTT CASSPGLAKDTQYF
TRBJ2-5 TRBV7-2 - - TGTGCCAGCAGCTATCCGCTAGGGGGCCAAGAGACCCAGTACTTC CASSYPLGGQETQYF
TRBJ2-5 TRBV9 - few TGTGCCAGCAGTAACAGGGTGGCGGGGGCCCTGGGGCCCCAGTACTTC CASSNRVAGALGPQYF
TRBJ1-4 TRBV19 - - TGTGCCAGTAGTGGGTCGACCCGGGGTTCGGAAAAACTGTTTTTT CASSGSTRGSEKLFF
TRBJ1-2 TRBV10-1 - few TGCGCCAGCAGTGATGGGAGGGAGGGTCCTAACTATGGCTACACCTTC CASSDGREGPNYGYTF
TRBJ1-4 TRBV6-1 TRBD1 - TGTGCCAGCAGTGTGACAGGGGATAATGAAAAACTGTTTTTT CASSVTGDNEKLFF
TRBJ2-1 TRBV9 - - TGTGCCAGCAGCGTAGATCAGGGCTCCTACAATGAGCAGTTCTTC CASSVDQGSYNEQFF
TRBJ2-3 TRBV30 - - TGTGCCTGGAGTGTAAGGGGGTTGAATACGCAGTATTTT CAWSVRGLNTQYF
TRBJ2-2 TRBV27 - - TGTGCCAGCAGTCATCAGGGATTCACCGGGGAGCTGTTTTTT CASSHQGFTGELFF
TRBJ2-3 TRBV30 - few TGTGCCTGGAGTCGGGGGACCCCAGATACGCAGTATTTT CAWSRGTPDTQYF
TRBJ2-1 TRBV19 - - TGTGCCAGTAGTTTCCCATTACAGAGCTCCTACAATGAGCAGTTCTTC CASSFPLQSSYNEQFF
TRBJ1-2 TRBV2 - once TGTGCCACCACGCGGGGGAACTATGGCTACACCTTC CATTRGNYGYTF
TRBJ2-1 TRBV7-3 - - TGTGCCAGCAGCTTATGGGGAGGCAATGAGCAGTTCTTC CASSLWGGNEQFF
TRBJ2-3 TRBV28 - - TGTGCCAGCAGTGTCGAGGATCGGGATACGCAGTATTTT CASSVEDRDTQYF
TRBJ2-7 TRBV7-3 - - TGTGCCAGCAGCAAACAGGGTTCCTACGAGCAGTACTTC CASSKQGSYEQYF
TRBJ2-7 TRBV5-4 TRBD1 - TGTGCCAGCAGCCCCCTACAGGGGGCGAAGGTCGAGCAGTACTTC CASSPLQGAKVEQYF
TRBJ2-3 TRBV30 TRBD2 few TGTGCCTGGAGTAAGAGCGGGACTAGAGGAGATACGCAGTATTTT CAWSKSGTRGDTQYF
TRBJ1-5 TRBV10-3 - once TGTGCCATCAGTGACAACGGTCTGAGCAATCAGCCCCAGCATTTT CAISDNGLSNQPQHF
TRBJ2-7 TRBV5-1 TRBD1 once TGCGCCAGCAGCTACGACAGGGGGGGATCCTACGAGCAGTACTTC CASSYDRGGSYEQYF
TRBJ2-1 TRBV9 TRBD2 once TGTGCCAGCAGCGCCCACGGGACTAGCGGGGGCAATGAGCAGTTCTTC CASSAHGTSGGNEQFF
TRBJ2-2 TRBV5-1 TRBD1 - TGCGCCAGCAGCCGGGACAGGGTGATCGGGGAGCTGTTTTTT CASSRDRVIGELFF
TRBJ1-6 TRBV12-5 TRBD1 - TGTGCTAGTGGTTTGGAGGGGGCGAGGGATTCACCCCTCCACTTT CASGLEGARDSPLHF
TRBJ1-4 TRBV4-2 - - TGTGCCAGCAGCCAAGATCGGGGAGGTGAAAAACTGTTTTTT CASSQDRGGEKLFF
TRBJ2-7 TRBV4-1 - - TGCGCCAGCAGCCAAGTGGCGACAGACTCCTACGAGCAGTACTTC CASSQVATDSYEQYF
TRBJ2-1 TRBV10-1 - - TGCGCCAGCCTAGGGAGACTGACCTACAATGAGCAGTTCTTC CASLGRLTYNEQFF
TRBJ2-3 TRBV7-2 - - TGTGCCAGCAGCTCCCCAGGAGATACGCAGTATTTT CASSSPGDTQYF
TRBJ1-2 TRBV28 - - TGTGCCAGCAGTTGGGGAGGGGAGCTTGGCTACACCTTC CASSWGGELGYTF
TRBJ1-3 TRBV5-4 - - TGTGCCAGCACTAGACGAAACTCTGGAAACACCATATATTTT CASTRRNSGNTIYF
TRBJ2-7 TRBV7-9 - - TGTGCCAGCAGCTTCCGACAGGTCGGCGAAGAGCAGTACTTC CASSFRQVGEEQYF
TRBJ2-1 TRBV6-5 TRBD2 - TGTGCCAGCAGTTCCAGCGGGGGGAACTCCTACAATGAGCAGTTCTTC CASSSSGGNSYNEQFF
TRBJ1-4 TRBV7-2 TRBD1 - TGTGCCAGCAGCTTTACAGGGGTTGGACTGTTTTTT CASSFTGVGLFF
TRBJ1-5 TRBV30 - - TGTGCCTGGAGCCCAGACTCAAAGCTTCAAGCTCCGCATTTT CAWSPDSKLQAPHF
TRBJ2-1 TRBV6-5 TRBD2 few TGTGCCAGCAGCACGGTAGCGGGGTTTTATGAGCAGTTCTTC CASSTVAGFYEQFF
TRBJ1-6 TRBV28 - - TGTGCCAGCAGTCCCCTGAGCAGGGGCGGAGATTCACCCCTCCACTTT CASSPLSRGGDSPLHF
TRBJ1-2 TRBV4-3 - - TGCGCCAGCACCAGCGTCGGGTCTTCATATGGCTACACCTTC CASTSVGSSYGYTF
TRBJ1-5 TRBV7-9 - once TGTGCCAGCAGCTCGACAGATAGCAATCAGCCCCAGCATTTT CASSSTDSNQPQHF
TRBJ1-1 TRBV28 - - TGTGCCAGCAGTTTGCGGGGGGCCCGCAAAGAAGCTTTCTTT CASSLRGARKEAFF
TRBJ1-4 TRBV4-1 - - TGCGCCAGCAGCCGCACTGGACAGTATAATGAAAAACTGTTTTTT CASSRTGQYNEKLFF
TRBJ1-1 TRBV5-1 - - TGCGCCAGCAGCCAGGAGGACGGGAACACTGAAGCTTTCTTT CASSQEDGNTEAFF
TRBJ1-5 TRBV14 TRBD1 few TGTGCCAGCAGCCCGACAGGGGTCAATCAGCCCCAGCATTTT CASSPTGVNQPQHF
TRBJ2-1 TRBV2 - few TGTGCCAGCAGTGCGGGGAGCTCCTACAATGAGCAGTTCTTC CASSAGSSYNEQFF
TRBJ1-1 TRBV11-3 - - TGTGCCAGCAGCTCGGGCGGGGTGAACACTGAAGCTTTCTTT CASSSGGVNTEAFF
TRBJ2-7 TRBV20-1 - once TGCAGTGCTGTGGACAACTACGAGCAGTACTTC CSAVDNYEQYF
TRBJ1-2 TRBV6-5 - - TGTGCCAGCAGTCGTTCCCTTGGTCCGGTCTATGGCTACACCTTC CASSRSLGPVYGYTF
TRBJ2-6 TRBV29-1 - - TGCAGCGTTGGCGACTCCGGGGCCAACGTCCTGACTTTC CSVGDSGANVLTF
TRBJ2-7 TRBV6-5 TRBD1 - TGTGCCAGCAGGGATCCGACAGGGAGTCCGTATAAGCAGTACTTC CASRDPTGSPYKQYF
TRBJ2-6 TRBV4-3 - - TGCGCCAGCAGCCAAGATTCCCCGGGGTCTGGGGCCAACGTCCTGACTTTC CASSQDSPGSGANVLTF
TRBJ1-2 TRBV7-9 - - TGTGCCAGCAGCTTACCGATGACAGAGGTCGGCTATGGCTACACCTTC CASSLPMTEVGYGYTF
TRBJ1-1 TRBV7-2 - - TGTGCCAGCAGCGCGGGGGCTTCGGGGAACACTGAAGCTTTCTTT CASSAGASGNTEAFF